This T cell receptor beta chain comes out of a study of T cells in tumors after PD-1 blockade. General study findings and limits: Some novel exhausted tumor clones appeared in pre-treatment blood, suggesting peripheral recruitment.

Some clones are missing from TCRdb's copy, which holds only in-frame ones; the method was immunoSEQ multiplex PCR. The data hold 45,000 to 50,000 clones, with 65% to 80% observed a single time. About this clone: Its antigen is not identified.

This TCR was sampled from a human donor with advanced basal cell or squamous cell carcinoma (not recorded which). Sequencing used PBMCs, obtained before anti-PD-1 therapy.

CDR3 DNA: TGTGCCAGCAGACTTAGAGGGGGCTACACTGAAGCTTTCTTT. As protein: CASRLRGGYTEAFF. The V gene is TRBV2, the J gene TRBJ1-1; 7 positions agree with TRBD1. Germline V gene lookup returns CDR1 SNHLY and CDR2 FYNNEI. The CDR3 totals 14 residues. V shed 6 bases, J shed 3 bases, and the junction held 7 bases outside the gene matches.